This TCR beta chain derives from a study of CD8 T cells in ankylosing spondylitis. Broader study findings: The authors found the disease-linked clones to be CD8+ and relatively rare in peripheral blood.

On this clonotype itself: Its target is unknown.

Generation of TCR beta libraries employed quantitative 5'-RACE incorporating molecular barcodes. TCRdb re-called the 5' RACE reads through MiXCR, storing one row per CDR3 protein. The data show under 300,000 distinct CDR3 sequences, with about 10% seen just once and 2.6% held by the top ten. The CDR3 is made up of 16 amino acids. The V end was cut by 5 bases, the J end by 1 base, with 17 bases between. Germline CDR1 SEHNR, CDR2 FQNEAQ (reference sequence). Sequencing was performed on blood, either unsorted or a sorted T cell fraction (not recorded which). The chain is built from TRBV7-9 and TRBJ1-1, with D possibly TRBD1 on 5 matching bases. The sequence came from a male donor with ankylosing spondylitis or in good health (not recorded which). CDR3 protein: CASSPRTPQTNTEAFF. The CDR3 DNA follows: TGTGCCAGCAGCCCTCGGACACCTCAAACGAACACTGAAGCTTTCTTT.